The rows below give T cell receptor beta chains drawn from one sample of a study of shared clonotypes between healthy human individuals. The table came from immunoSEQ multiplex PCR; TCRdb's copy has only in-frame clones and leaves some out. The sample has under 200,000 clones, 85% to 95% seen once. The sample consisted of naive CD4+ T cells sorted from blood. The receptors were gathered from a woman under 40 in good health. Both conserved end residues are part of each CDR3. A D gene is named only where the DNA matches it firmly. Clone size, where shown, is once, few, many, or a class for clones that have expanded.

DNA: TGTGCCAGCTCACCCATTTGGAGCGGCTCCTACAATGAGCAGTTCTTC
CDR3: CASSPIWSGSYNEQFF
J: TRBJ2-1
V: TRBV18
size: .
D: .

DNA: TGTGCCAGCGGGCTGGTAGATGAGCAGTTCTTC
CDR3: CASGLVDEQFF
J: TRBJ2-1
V: TRBV6-1
size: once
D: .

DNA: TGTGCCAGCCGGGACCCTAATGAAAAACTGTTTTTT
CDR3: CASRDPNEKLFF
J: TRBJ1-4
V: TRBV28
size: .
D: .

DNA: TGTGCCAGCAGCCGAAGATCCCGGGACTCGGAACTCACAGATACGCAGTATTTT
CDR3: CASSRRSRDSELTDTQYF
J: TRBJ2-3
V: TRBV5-6
size: .
D: .

DNA: TGTGCCAGCAAGAGGAACACGGGCAATGAGCAGTTCTTC
CDR3: CASKRNTGNEQFF
J: TRBJ2-1
V: TRBV28
size: .
D: .

DNA: TGCAGCGTCCGAGGGTTACCAGATACGCAGTATTTT
CDR3: CSVRGLPDTQYF
J: TRBJ2-3
V: TRBV29-1
size: .
D: .

DNA: TGTGCCAGCACCACACCCCAGGGATATCAGCCCCAGCATTTT
CDR3: CASTTPQGYQPQHF
J: TRBJ1-5
V: TRBV28
size: .
D: .

DNA: TGTGCCACTCATTCCAGGGTCTTGGTTTATGGCTACACCTTC
CDR3: CATHSRVLVYGYTF
J: TRBJ1-2
V: TRBV28
size: .
D: .

DNA: TGCGCCAGCAGCCAAGAGTACGTCCAGGACCTTTTGCCCCAGCATTTT
CDR3: CASSQEYVQDLLPQHF
J: TRBJ1-5
V: TRBV4-1
size: once
D: .

DNA: TGCGCCAGCAGTGAGGGACTAGCGGGAGGACGGGGTGAGCAGTTCTTC
CDR3: CASSEGLAGGRGEQFF
J: TRBJ2-1
V: TRBV10-1
size: .
D: TRBD2

DNA: TGTGCCACCAGCAGGGATTACAGGGGGATTAATACGCAGTATTTT
CDR3: CATSRDYRGINTQYF
J: TRBJ2-3
V: TRBV15
size: .
D: TRBD1

DNA: TGCGCCAGCAGTTCTCGACGGAAGACAGGGGACACTGAAGCTTTCTTT
CDR3: CASSSRRKTGDTEAFF
J: TRBJ1-1
V: TRBV4-1
size: .
D: TRBD1

DNA: TGTGCCAGCAGACCACGACTAGCCCCATCCTACGAGCAGTACTTC
CDR3: CASRPRLAPSYEQYF
J: TRBJ2-7
V: TRBV28
size: once
D: TRBD2

DNA: TGTGCCAGCTCACCCCGGGACACGGAGGGTGGCTACACCTTC
CDR3: CASSPRDTEGGYTF
J: TRBJ1-2
V: TRBV18
size: few
D: .

DNA: TGTGCCAGCAGTTCCAGGGTTGGGGAGCAGTACTTC
CDR3: CASSSRVGEQYF
J: TRBJ2-5
V: TRBV28
size: .
D: .

DNA: TGCGCCAGCAGCCAAGTCTCTGGTGGGGCCAACGTCCTGACTTTC
CDR3: CASSQVSGGANVLTF
J: TRBJ2-6
V: TRBV4-1
size: once
D: .

DNA: TGCGCCAGCAGCCAAGAGGACAGGAGCTACGAGCAGTACTTC
CDR3: CASSQEDRSYEQYF
J: TRBJ2-7
V: TRBV4-1
size: .
D: TRBD1

DNA: TGTGCCAGCAGCTTAGTCTTTTCAGGGCGTGAGACCCAGTACTTC
CDR3: CASSLVFSGRETQYF
J: TRBJ2-5
V: TRBV7-2
size: .
D: .

DNA: TGTGCCTGGAGTGTTCGGGGCGGGCAGTACTTC
CDR3: CAWSVRGGQYF
J: TRBJ2-5
V: TRBV30
size: .
D: .

DNA: TGTGCCAGCAGTCTATGGGTACATCAGAACACTGAAGCTTTCTTT
CDR3: CASSLWVHQNTEAFF
J: TRBJ1-1
V: TRBV28
size: .
D: .

DNA: TGCGCCAGCAGCCCCCGGGGCGGGGCGAGCACAGATACGCAGTATTTT
CDR3: CASSPRGGASTDTQYF
J: TRBJ2-3
V: TRBV4-1
size: .
D: .

DNA: TGTGCCAGCATGACTAGCGGGCACACCTACGAGCAGTACTTC
CDR3: CASMTSGHTYEQYF
J: TRBJ2-7
V: TRBV28
size: .
D: TRBD2

DNA: TGTGCCAGCAGTGTCCGGGGAAATCAGCCCCAGCATTTT
CDR3: CASSVRGNQPQHF
J: TRBJ1-5
V: TRBV6-1
size: .
D: .

DNA: TGTGCCATCAGAGGAGTTTCCCTAGCGGGTCTCTCTGGGGCCAACGTCCTGACTTTC
CDR3: CAIRGVSLAGLSGANVLTF
J: TRBJ2-6
V: TRBV10-3
size: .
D: TRBD2

DNA: TGTGCCGTCGGACAGTCAGATCAGCCCCAGCATTTT
CDR3: CAVGQSDQPQHF
J: TRBJ1-5
V: TRBV11-3
size: .
D: .

DNA: TGTGCCAGCAGTGCTCTCTCGGACAGGGGGCGAGGCACTGAAGCTTTCTTT
CDR3: CASSALSDRGRGTEAFF
J: TRBJ1-1
V: TRBV6-1
size: .
D: TRBD1

DNA: TGTGCCACCAGCAGCGATGGGAACACCGGGGAGCTGTTTTTT
CDR3: CATSSDGNTGELFF
J: TRBJ2-2
V: TRBV15
size: .
D: .

DNA: TGCGCCAGCAGCCAAGGCCTAGCGGGTCCTAGTCACAATGAGCAGTTCTTC
CDR3: CASSQGLAGPSHNEQFF
J: TRBJ2-1
V: TRBV4-1
size: .
D: TRBD2

DNA: TGTGCCAGCAGCTTAGAGGTCCAAGAGACCCAGTACTTC
CDR3: CASSLEVQETQYF
J: TRBJ2-5
V: TRBV11-2
size: .
D: .

DNA: TGTGCCAGCAGTTCTATGGTGGTAGCGGGAGGCTACGAGCAGTACTTC
CDR3: CASSSMVVAGGYEQYF
J: TRBJ2-7
V: TRBV27
size: .
D: TRBD2

DNA: TGTGCCAGCAATCGGGACAGGATCTACGAGCAGTACTTC
CDR3: CASNRDRIYEQYF
J: TRBJ2-7
V: TRBV28
size: .
D: TRBD1

DNA: TGCGCCAGCAGCCTGACGGATAACACTGAAGCTTTCTTT
CDR3: CASSLTDNTEAFF
J: TRBJ1-1
V: TRBV5-1
size: once
D: .

DNA: TGTGCCAGCTCACCACCGAAGTCTGCGGGAGTCTCCAATGAGCAGTTCTTC
CDR3: CASSPPKSAGVSNEQFF
J: TRBJ2-1
V: TRBV18
size: .
D: TRBD2

DNA: TGCGCCAGCAGTCCCGGGACTAGCCCATTGGAGCAGTACTTC
CDR3: CASSPGTSPLEQYF
J: TRBJ2-7
V: TRBV10-1
size: .
D: TRBD2

DNA: TGTGCCAGCAGCTCTAGGATGGGGACTATAGAGTCATTATCCGAGCAGTACTTC
CDR3: CASSSRMGTIESLSEQYF
J: TRBJ2-7
V: TRBV7-2
size: .
D: TRBD2

DNA: TGTGCCAGTGGGGACGGGATAGTGCACACCTTC
CDR3: CASGDGIVHTF
J: TRBJ1-2
V: TRBV19
size: .
D: .

DNA: TGTGCCAGCTCACCCCCAGCGGACAGAGAAAAACTGTTTTTT
CDR3: CASSPPADREKLFF
J: TRBJ1-4
V: TRBV18
size: .
D: .

DNA: TGCGCCAGCAGCCACCAAACGGCAGAACAGGGAGGTTTCTATGAGCAGTTCTTC
CDR3: CASSHQTAEQGGFYEQFF
J: TRBJ2-1
V: TRBV4-1
size: .
D: .

DNA: TGTGCCAGCAGTTTAGCGGGGGGGGCTAATGGCTACACCTTC
CDR3: CASSLAGGANGYTF
J: TRBJ1-2
V: TRBV28
size: .
D: .

DNA: TGTGCCAGCAGCAAGGGACTAGCGGGAGTCGAGCAGTACTTC
CDR3: CASSKGLAGVEQYF
J: TRBJ2-7
V: TRBV11-2
size: .
D: TRBD2